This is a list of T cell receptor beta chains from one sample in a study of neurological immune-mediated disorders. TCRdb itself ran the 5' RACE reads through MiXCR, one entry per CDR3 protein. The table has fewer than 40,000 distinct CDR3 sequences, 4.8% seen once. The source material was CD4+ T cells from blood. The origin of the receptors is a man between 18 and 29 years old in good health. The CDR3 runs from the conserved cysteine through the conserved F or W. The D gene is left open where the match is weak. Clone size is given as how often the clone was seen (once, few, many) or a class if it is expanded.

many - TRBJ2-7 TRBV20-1 TGCAGTGCTAGCTTGGAGGAGGGCACCTACGAGCAGTACTTC CSASLEEGTYEQYF
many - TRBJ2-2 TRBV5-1 TGCGCCAGCAGCGCCCGAGGGGGTCCCGGGGGCACCGGGGAGCTGTTTTTT CASSARGGPGGTGELFF
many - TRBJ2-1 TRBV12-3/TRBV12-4 TGTGCCAGCAGTCGGGGGCGGGGGTTCAACAATGAGCAGTTCTTC CASSRGRGFNNEQFF
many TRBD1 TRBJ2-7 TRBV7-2 TGTGCCAGCAGCTTATTCACAGGGGACGAGCAGTACTTC CASSLFTGDEQYF
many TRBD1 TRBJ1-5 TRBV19 TGTGCCAGTAGATTGGGACAGCATGGGCAGCCCCAGCATTTT CASRLGQHGQPQHF
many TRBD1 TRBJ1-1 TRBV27 TGTGCCAGCAGTGGGGACAGGGGAAGGACTGAAGCTTTCTTT CASSGDRGRTEAFF
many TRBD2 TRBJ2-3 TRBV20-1 TGCAGTGCCCCCGGGGGGATGGTGGATACGCAGTATTTT CSAPGGMVDTQYF
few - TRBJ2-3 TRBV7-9 TGTGCCAGCAGCTTGGACCTAATCACAGATACGCAGTATTTT CASSLDLITDTQYF
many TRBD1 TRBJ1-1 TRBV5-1 TGCGCCAGCAAGGACAGGGCCGAGGACACTGAAGCTTTCTTT CASKDRAEDTEAFF
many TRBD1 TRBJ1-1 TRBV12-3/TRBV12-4 TGTGCCAGCAGCCGACAGGGGGAGAACACTGAAGCTTTCTTT CASSRQGENTEAFF
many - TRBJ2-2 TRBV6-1 TGTGCCACCACCATCGGACCGAACACCGGGGAGCTGTTTTTT CATTIGPNTGELFF
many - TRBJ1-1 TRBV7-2 TGTGCCAGCAGTCGTGGTGTTGGGGGCACTGAAGCTTTCTTT CASSRGVGGTEAFF
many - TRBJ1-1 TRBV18 TGTGCCAGCTCACCACGCTACCCAGGGCCCAGCACTGAAGCTTTCTTT CASSPRYPGPSTEAFF
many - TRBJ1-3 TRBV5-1 TGCGCCAGCAGCTCGTTCTCTGGAAACACCATATATTTT CASSSFSGNTIYF
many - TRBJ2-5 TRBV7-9 TGTGCCAGCAGCTTACGGGCAGGCGGGGAGACCCAGTACTTC CASSLRAGGETQYF
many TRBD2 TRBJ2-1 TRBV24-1 TGTGCCACCAGTGATGCCCTAGCGGGGGCCTACAATGAGCAGTTCTTC CATSDALAGAYNEQFF
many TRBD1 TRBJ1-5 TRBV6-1 TGTGCCAGCCAGCCGGTCGAGGGCAGGGGGCGTCAGCCCCAGCATTTT CASQPVEGRGRQPQHF
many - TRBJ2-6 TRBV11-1 TGTGCCAGCAGCTTAGGAGCCTCTGGGGCCAACGTCCTGACTTTC CASSLGASGANVLTF